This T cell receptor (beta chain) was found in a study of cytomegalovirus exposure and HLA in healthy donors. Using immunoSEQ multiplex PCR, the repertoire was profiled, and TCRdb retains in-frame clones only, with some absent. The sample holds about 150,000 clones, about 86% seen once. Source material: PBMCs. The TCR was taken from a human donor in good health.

The CDR3 region has the DNA TGTGCCAGCCGCGAGCGGGATGGTCCCTACGAGCAGTACTTC. This translates into CASRERDGPYEQYF. This sequence joins TRBV2 and TRBJ2-7; 7 positions agree with TRBD2. Germline CDR1 SNHLY, CDR2 FYNNEI. Losses at the gene ends were 8 bases for V and 2 bases for J; bases not matched to a gene: 9. The CDR3 has 14 amino acids.